Below, 2 T cell receptor beta chains from the same sample are listed, as sequenced in a study of tumor-infiltrating lymphocytes in primary liver carcinoma. RNA and DNA were co-extracted from approximately 20-30 mg of unsorted bulk tissue. With a constant-region primer, TCR beta cDNA was made from 450 to 500 ng of total RNA. Libraries of TCR beta came from three nested multiplex PCR rounds with slightly modified ARM-PCR. Running approximately 10 cycles apiece, the first two PCR rounds relied on TRBV1-TRBV30 forward primers together with a C-beta reverse primer. MiXCR, applied by TCRdb to the multiplex PCR reads, yields one record per CDR3 protein. The sample lists 95,000 to 150,000 distinct CDR3 sequences, around 60% seen once, with about 8% in the top ten. Sequencing used liver tumor tissue from sampling region 3. The subset was: tumor region T3, left-lateral pole. Source of these receptors: a woman aged 55-70 years with primary liver carcinoma and hepatitis B virus infection.

The chain uses TRBV24-1 and TRBJ2-1, with TRBD1 identical over 7 bases. V dropped 6 bases and J dropped 0; count of bases not matched to a gene: 7. The CDR3 runs 16 residues. Per the germline V gene, CDR1 is KGHDR and CDR2 is SFDVKD. The CDR3 is CATSNTSGGSYNEQFF. CDR3 nucleotide sequence: TGTGCCACCAGTAATACTTCAGGGGGCTCCTACAATGAGCAGTTCTTC.

As concerns this clonotype: At one boundary the junction diverges from the germline segment, which might be a read error. The V call is TRBV2, the J call TRBJ1-1; D is uncertain. CDR3 length equals 14 residues. The V gene's germline CDR1 is SNHLY and CDR2 FYNNEI. CDR3 sequence (DNA): TGTGCCAGTAGTGAAGCCCCCAAGAACACTGAAGCTTTCTTT. It translates to CASSEAPKNTEAFF.